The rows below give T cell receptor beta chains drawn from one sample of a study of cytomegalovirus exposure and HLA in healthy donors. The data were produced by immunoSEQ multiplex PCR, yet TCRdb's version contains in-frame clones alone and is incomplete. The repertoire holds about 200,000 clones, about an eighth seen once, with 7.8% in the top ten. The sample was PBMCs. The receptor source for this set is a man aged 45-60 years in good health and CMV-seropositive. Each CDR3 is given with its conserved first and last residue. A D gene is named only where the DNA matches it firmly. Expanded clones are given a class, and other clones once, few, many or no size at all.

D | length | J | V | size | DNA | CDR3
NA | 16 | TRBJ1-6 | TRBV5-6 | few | TGTGCCAGCAGCTTGGGGGGGCTGAATCATAATTCACCCCTCCACTTT | CASSLGGLNHNSPLHF
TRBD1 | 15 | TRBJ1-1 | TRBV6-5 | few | TGTGCCAGCAGGGGACGACAGGGACGGGGCACTGAAGCTTTCTTT | CASRGRQGRGTEAFF
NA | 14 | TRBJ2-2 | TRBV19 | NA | TGTGCCAGTAGTATAGAAAGGGGTGGCGGGGAGCTGTTTTTT | CASSIERGGGELFF
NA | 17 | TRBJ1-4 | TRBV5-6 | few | TGTGCCAGCAGCTTCGACAAGGGGGTAACAACTAATGAAAAACTGTTTTTT | CASSFDKGVTTNEKLFF
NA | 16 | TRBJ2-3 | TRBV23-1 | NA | TGCGCCAGCAGTCAATCGAGAGAGGGCAGAACAGATACGCAGTATTTT | CASSQSREGRTDTQYF
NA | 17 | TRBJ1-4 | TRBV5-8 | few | TGTGCCAGCAGCTTTCCGCACTCCTCGGGGGTTAATGAAAAACTGTTTTTT | CASSFPHSSGVNEKLFF
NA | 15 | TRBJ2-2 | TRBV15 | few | TGTGCCACCAGCAGAGGGGAGTCGAACACCGGGGAGCTGTTTTTT | CATSRGESNTGELFF
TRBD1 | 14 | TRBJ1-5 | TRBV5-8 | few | TGTGCCAGCAGCCGGGGACAGGGGCATCAGCCCCAGCATTTT | CASSRGQGHQPQHF
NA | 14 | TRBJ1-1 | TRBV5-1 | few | TGCGCCAGCAGCTTTCAGGATAGTCACACTGAAGCTTTCTTT | CASSFQDSHTEAFF
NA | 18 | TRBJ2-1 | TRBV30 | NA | TGTGCCTGGAGTCCCACTTCTCCTAGCACCACCCAAGACAATGAGCAGTTCTTC | CAWSPTSPSTTQDNEQFF
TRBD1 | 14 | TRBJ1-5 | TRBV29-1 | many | TGCAGCGCCTCGGACAGGGGAGGCAATCAGCCCCAGCATTTT | CSASDRGGNQPQHF
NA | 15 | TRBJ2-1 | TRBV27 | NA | TGTGCCAGCAGCCCACGTTCTAGCGCCTACAATGAGCAGTTCTTC | CASSPRSSAYNEQFF
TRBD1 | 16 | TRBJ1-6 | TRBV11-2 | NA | TGTGCCAGCAGCTTTCCCGGGACAGGGGGCTTTTCACCCCTCCACTTT | CASSFPGTGGFSPLHF
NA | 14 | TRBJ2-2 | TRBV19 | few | TGTGCCAGTAGTAGCGACAGGCTCGCCGGGGAGCTGTTTTTT | CASSSDRLAGELFF
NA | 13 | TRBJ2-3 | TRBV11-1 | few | TGTGCCAGCAGTTCTATTCGGACAGATACGCAGTATTTT | CASSSIRTDTQYF
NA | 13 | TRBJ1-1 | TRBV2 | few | TGTGCCAGTTACCGCCGGGGGAACACTGAAGCTTTCTTT | CASYRRGNTEAFF
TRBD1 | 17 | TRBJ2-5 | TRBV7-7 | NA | TGTGCCAGCAGGTACCGGGACAGGGGGCGTGAGGAGGAGACCCAGTACTTC | CASRYRDRGREEETQYF
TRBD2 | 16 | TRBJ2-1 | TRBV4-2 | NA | TGTGCCAGCAGCCCCCCCCCGGGGGAGGGGCGCGATGAGCAGTTCTTC | CASSPPPGEGRDEQFF
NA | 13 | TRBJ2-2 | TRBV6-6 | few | TGTGCCAGCAGAACACTAGTTCCCGGGGAGCTGTTTTTT | CASRTLVPGELFF
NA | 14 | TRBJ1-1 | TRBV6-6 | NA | TGTGCCAGCAGTCGCATGGGGGAGGACACTGAAGCTTTCTTT | CASSRMGEDTEAFF
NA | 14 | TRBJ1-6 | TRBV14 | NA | TGTGCCAGCAGCCAAGATCAGGGTATTTCACCCCTCCACTTT | CASSQDQGISPLHF
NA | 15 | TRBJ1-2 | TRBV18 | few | TGTGCCAGCTCACCACCGGGCAGGGCAAGGAATGGCTACACCTTC | CASSPPGRARNGYTF
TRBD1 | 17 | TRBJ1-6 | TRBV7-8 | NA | TGTGCCAGCAGCCCCAGAGGACAGGGCTCCTATAATTCACCCCTCCACTTT | CASSPRGQGSYNSPLHF
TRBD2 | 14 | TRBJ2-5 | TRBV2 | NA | TGTGCCAGCAGCATCAGCGGGGGGGCGGAGACCCAGTACTTC | CASSISGGAETQYF
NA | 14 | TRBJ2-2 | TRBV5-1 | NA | TGCGCCAGCAGCCTGGGAACTAACACCGGGGAGCTGTTTTTT | CASSLGTNTGELFF
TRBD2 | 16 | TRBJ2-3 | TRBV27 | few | TGTGCCAGCAGTATAAGACAGTCGGGAGGGGCAGATACGCAGTATTTT | CASSIRQSGGADTQYF
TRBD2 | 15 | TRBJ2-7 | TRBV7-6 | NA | TGTGCCAGCAGCCCAAGCGGGGGGGCTTCCTACGAGCAGTACTTC | CASSPSGGASYEQYF
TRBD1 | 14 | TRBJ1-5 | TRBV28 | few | TGTGCCAGCAGGGACACAGGGGTCAATCAGCCCCAGCATTTT | CASRDTGVNQPQHF
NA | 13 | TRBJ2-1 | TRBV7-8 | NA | TGTGCCAGCAGCTTAGACAGGGCCAATGAGCAGTTCTTC | CASSLDRANEQFF
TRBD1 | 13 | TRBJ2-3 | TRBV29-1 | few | TGCAGCGTGACAGGGGCATCCACAGATACGCAGTATTTT | CSVTGASTDTQYF
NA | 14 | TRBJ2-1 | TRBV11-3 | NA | TGTGCCAGCAGCGGGGACACCTCTTACAATGAGCAGTTCTTC | CASSGDTSYNEQFF